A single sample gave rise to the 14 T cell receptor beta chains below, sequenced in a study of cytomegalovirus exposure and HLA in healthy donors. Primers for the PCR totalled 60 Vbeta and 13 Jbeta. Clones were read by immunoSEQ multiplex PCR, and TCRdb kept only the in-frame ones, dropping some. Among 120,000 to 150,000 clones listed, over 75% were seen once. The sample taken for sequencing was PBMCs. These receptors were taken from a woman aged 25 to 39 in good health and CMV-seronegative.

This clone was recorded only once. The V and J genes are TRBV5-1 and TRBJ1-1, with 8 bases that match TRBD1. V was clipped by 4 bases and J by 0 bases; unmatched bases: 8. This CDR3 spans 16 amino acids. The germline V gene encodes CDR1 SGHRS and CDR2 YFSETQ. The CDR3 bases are TGCGCCAGCAGCCAGGGGGCGACTAAAGTGAACACTGAAGCTTTCTTT. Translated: CASSQGATKVNTEAFF.

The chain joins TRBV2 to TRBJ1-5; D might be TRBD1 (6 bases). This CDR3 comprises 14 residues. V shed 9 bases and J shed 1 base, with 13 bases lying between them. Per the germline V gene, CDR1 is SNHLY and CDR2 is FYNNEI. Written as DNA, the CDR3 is TGTGCCAGTTCGGCAGGGGTCAGCAATCAGCCCCAGCATTTT. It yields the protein CASSAGVSNQPQHF.

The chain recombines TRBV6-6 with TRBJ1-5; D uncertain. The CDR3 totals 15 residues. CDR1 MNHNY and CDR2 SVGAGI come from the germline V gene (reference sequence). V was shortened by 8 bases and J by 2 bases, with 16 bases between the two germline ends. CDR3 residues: CASSRAGDGNQPQHF. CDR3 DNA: TGTGCCAGCTCTCGGGCCGGGGATGGCAATCAGCCCCAGCATTTT.

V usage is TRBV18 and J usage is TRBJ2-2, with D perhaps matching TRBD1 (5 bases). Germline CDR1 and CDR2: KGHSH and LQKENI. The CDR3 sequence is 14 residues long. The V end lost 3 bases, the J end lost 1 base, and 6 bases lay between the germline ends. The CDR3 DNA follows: TGTGCCAGCTCACCCCAGGGGAACACCGGGGAGCTGTTTTTT. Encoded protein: CASSPQGNTGELFF.

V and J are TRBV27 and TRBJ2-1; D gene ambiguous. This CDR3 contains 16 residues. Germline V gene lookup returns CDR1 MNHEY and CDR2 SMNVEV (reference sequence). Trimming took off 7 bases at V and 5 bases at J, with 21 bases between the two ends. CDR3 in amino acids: CASTPSLRHLDNEQFF. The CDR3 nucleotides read TGTGCCAGCACCCCCTCACTGCGGCACCTAGACAATGAGCAGTTCTTC.

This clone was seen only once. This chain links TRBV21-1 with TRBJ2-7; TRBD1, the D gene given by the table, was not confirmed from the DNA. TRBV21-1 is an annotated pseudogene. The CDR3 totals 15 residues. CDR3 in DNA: TGTGCCAGCAGCCCCCCCGAGGGACATTCATACGAGCAGTACTTC. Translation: CASSPPEGHSYEQYF.

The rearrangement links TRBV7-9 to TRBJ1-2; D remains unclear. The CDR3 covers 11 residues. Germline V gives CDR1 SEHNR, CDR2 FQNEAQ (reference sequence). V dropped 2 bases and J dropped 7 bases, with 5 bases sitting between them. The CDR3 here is CASSLSGGYTF. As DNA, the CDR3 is TGTGCCAGCAGCTTATCCGGTGGCTACACCTTC. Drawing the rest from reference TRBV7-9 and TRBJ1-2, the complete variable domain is DTGVSQNPRHKITKRGQNVTFRCDPISEHNRLYWYRQTLGQGPEFLTYFQNEAQLEKSRLLSDRFSAERPKGSFSTLEIQRTEQGDSAMYLCASSLSGGYTFGSGTRLTVV.

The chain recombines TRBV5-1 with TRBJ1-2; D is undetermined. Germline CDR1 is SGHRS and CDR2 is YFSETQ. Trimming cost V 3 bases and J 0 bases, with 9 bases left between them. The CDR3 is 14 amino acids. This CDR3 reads CASSWAGTNYGYTF. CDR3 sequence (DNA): TGCGCCAGCAGCTGGGCTGGTACTAACTATGGCTACACCTTC.

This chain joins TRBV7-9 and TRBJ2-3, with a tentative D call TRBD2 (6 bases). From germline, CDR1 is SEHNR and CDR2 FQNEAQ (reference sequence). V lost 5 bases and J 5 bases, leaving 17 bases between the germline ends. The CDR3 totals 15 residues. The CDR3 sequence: CASSIYWLAIDTQYF. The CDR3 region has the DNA TGTGCCAGCAGCATTTACTGGCTAGCGATAGATACGCAGTATTTT.

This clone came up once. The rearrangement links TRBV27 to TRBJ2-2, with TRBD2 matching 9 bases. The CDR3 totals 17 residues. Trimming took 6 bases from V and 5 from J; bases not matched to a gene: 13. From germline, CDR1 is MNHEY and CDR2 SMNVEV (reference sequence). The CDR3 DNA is TGTGCCAGCAGCTCCCGAACCTTAGCGGGGGCGACCGGGGAGCTGTTTTTT. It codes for CASSSRTLAGATGELFF.

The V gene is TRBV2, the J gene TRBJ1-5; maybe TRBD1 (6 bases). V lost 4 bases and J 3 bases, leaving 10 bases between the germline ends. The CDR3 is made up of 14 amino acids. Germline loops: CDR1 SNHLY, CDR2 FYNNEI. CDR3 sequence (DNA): TGTGCCAGCAGTGCAGGGGCTGCCAATCAGCCCCAGCATTTT. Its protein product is CASSAGAANQPQHF.

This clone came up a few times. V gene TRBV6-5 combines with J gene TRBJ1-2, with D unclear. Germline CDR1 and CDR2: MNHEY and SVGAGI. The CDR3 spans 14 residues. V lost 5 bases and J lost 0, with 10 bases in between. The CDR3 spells CASSDISTNYGYTF. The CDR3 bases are TGTGCCAGCAGTGATATAAGCACTAACTATGGCTACACCTTC.

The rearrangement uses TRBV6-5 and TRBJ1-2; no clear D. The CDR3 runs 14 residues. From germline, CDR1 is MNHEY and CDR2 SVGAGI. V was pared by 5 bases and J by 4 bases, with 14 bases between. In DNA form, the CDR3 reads TGTGCCAGCAGTAACCCTGGCCAGGTCTATGGCTACACCTTC. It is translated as CASSNPGQVYGYTF.

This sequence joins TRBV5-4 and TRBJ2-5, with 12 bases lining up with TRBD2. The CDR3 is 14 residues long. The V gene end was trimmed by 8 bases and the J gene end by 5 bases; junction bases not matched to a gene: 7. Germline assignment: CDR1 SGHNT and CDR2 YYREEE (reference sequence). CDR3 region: CASTLAGGRETQYF. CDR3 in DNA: TGTGCCAGTACACTAGCGGGGGGTCGGGAGACCCAGTACTTC.